The clone carrying this TCR beta chain was seen only a few times. At one boundary the junction diverges from the germline segment, which might be a read error. This CDR3 comprises 11 residues. Germline V gene sequence: CDR1 SGHRS, CDR2 YFSETQ. This sample was taken from a study of T cell changes during pregnancy in multiple sclerosis. The table came from immunoSEQ multiplex PCR; TCRdb's copy has only in-frame clones and leaves some out. The sample shows 90,000 or so clones, roughly 90% of them seen only once. Sequenced here: peripheral blood, sampled before pregnancy. The genes are TRBV5-1 and TRBJ1-2; 8 positions agree with TRBD1. The receptor comes from a female donor with multiple sclerosis, enrolled in a pregnancy study. CDR3 in DNA: TGCGCCAGCAGCCGGGGGACAGGAGTAATCTTC. This translates into CASSRGTGVIF.